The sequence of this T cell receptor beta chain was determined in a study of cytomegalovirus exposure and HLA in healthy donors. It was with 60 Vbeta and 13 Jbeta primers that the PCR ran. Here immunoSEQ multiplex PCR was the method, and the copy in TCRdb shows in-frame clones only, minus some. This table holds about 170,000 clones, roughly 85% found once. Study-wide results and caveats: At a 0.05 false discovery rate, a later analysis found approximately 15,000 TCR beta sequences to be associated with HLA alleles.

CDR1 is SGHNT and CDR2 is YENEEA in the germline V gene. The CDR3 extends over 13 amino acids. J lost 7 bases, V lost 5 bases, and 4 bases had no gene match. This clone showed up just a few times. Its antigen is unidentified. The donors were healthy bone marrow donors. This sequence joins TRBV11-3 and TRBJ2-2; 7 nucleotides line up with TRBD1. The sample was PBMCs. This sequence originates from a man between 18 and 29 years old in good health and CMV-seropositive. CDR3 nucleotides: TGTGCCAGCAGCCTACAGGGGTACGGGGAGCTGTTTTTT. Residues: CASSLQGYGELFF.